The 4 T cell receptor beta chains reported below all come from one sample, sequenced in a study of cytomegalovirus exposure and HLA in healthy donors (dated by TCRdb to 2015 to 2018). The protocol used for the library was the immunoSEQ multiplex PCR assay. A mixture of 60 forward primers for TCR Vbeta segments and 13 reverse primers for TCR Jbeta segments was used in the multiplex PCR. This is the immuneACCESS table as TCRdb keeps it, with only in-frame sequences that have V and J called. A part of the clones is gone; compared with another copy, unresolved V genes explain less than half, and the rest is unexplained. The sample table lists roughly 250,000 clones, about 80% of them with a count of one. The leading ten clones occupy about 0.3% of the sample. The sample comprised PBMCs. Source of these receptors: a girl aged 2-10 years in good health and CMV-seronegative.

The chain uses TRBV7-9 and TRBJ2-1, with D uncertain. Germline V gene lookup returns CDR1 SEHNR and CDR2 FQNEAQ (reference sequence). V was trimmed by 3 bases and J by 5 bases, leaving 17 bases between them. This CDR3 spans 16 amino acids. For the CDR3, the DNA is TGTGCCAGCAGCTTCGGTTTCGGAGAGAGAGACAATGAGCAGTTCTTC. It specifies CASSFGFGERDNEQFF. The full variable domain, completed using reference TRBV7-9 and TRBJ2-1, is DTGVSQNPRHKITKRGQNVTFRCDPISEHNRLYWYRQTLGQGPEFLTYFQNEAQLEKSRLLSDRFSAERPKGSFSTLEIQRTEQGDSAMYLCASSFGFGERDNEQFFGPGTRLTVL.

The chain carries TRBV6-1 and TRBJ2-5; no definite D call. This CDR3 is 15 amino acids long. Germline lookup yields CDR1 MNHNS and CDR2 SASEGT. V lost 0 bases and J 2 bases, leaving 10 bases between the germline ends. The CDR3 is CASSEAIGEQETQYF. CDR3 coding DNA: TGTGCCAGCAGTGAAGCCATTGGAGAACAAGAGACCCAGTACTTC.

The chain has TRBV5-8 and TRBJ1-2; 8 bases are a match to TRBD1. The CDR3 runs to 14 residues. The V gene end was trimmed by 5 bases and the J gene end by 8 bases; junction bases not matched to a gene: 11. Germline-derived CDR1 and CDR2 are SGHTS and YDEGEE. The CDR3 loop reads CASSSDRDGFGYTF. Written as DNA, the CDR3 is TGTGCCAGCAGTTCGGACAGGGATGGCTTCGGCTACACCTTC.

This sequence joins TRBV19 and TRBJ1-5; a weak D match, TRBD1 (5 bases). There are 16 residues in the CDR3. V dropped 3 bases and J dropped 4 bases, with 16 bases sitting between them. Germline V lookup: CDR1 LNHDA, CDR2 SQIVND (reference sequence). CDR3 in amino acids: CASSIGLGAVNQPQHF. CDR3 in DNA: TGTGCCAGTAGTATTGGCCTTGGGGCTGTGAATCAGCCCCAGCATTTT.